This T cell receptor (beta chain) was identified during a study of T cells in localized non-small cell lung cancer. Comment on this clone: Its antigen is currently unknown.

Sequencing was performed with immunoSEQ multiplex PCR; in TCRdb, only in-frame clones are kept and a portion is missing. Among around 79,000 clones listed, around three quarters were seen once. In germline, CDR1 is SGDLS, CDR2 YYNGEE. The CDR3 loop spans 14 amino acids. Trimming cost V 0 bases and J 4 bases, with 10 bases left between them. Study-wide results and caveats: Heterogeneity remains possible because sequencing was limited to only one tumor region. Longer overall survival was seen with higher T cell density measured in blood. Across samples, adjacent lung featured a median around 56 of the top 100 tumor clones. The greatest T cell clonality was found in uninvolved adjacent lung (higher than in tumor).

The input for sequencing was PBMCs, taken before any cancer treatment. The chain carries TRBV9 and TRBJ1-1; D is uncertain. This receptor was identified in a man aged 40-75 years with stage II squamous cell lung carcinoma. CDR3 in DNA: TGTGCCAGCAGCGTAGTAGAGAGGCCCACTGAAGCTTTCTTT. Translated: CASSVVERPTEAFF.